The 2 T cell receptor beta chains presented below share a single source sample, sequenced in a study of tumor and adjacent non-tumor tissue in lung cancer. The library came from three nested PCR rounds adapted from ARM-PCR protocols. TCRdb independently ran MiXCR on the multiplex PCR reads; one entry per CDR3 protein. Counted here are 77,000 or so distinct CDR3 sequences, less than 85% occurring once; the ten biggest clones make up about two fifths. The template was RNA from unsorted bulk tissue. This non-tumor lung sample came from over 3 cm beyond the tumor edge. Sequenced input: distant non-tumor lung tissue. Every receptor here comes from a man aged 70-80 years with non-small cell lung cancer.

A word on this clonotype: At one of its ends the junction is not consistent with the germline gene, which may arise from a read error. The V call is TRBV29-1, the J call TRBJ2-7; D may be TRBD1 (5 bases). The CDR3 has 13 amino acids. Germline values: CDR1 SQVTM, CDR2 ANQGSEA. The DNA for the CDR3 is TGCAGCGTTGAAGGGGGCGATACCTACGAACAGTACTTC. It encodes CSVEGGDTYEQYF.

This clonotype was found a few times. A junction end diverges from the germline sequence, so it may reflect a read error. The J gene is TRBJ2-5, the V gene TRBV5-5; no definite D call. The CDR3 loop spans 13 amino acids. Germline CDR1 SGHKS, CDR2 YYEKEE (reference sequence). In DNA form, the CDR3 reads TGTGCGAGCAGCTTGGTCAGTCCTGAGACCCGGTACTTC. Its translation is CASSLVSPETRYF.